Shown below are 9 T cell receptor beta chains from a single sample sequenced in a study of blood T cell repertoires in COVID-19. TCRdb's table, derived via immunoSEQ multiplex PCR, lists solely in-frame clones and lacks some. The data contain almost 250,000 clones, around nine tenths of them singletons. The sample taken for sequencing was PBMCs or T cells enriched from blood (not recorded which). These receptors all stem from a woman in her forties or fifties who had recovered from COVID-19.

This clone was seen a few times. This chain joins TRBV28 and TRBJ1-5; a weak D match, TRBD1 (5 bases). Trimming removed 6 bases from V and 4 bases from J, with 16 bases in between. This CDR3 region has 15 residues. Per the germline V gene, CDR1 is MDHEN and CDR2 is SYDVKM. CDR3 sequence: CASSLYRYGNQPQHF. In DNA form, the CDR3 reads TGTGCCAGCAGCCTGTACAGGTATGGTAATCAGCCCCAGCATTTT. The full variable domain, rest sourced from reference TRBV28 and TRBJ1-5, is DVKVTQSSRYLVKRTGEKVFLECVQDMDHENMFWYRQDPGLGLRLIYFSYDVKMKEKGDIPEGYSVSREKKERFSLILESASTNQTSMYLCASSLYRYGNQPQHFGDGTRLSIL.

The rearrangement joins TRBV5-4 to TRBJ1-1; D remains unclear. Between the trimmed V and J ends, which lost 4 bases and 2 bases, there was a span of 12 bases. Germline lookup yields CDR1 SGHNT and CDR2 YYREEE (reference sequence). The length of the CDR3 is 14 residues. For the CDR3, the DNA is TGTGCCAGCAGCGCGACCGCGGGCAACACTGAAGCTTTCTTT. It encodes CASSATAGNTEAFF. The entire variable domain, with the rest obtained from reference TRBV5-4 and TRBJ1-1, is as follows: ETGVTQSPTHLIKTRGQQVTLRCSSQSGHNTVSWYQQALGQGPQFIFQYYREEENGRGNFPPRFSGLQFPNYSSELNVNALELDDSALYLCASSATAGNTEAFFGQGTRLTVV.

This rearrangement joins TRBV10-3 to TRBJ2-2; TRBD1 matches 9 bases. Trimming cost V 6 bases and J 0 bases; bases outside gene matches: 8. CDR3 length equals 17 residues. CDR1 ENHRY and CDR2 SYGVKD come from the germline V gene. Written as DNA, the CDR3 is TGTGCCATCAGGGGACAGGGAAAAATGACGAACACCGGGGAGCTGTTTTTT. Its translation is CAIRGQGKMTNTGELFF.

In nucleotides, the CDR3 is TGCGCCAGCAGCTTGGGGACTAGCGGGCCTTCCTACGAGCAGTACTTC. It translates to CASSLGTSGPSYEQYF. The gene calls are TRBV5-1 and TRBJ2-7, with TRBD2 identical over 11 bases. Trimming took 0 bases from V and 1 from J; bases not matched to a gene: 3. Per the germline V gene, CDR1 is SGHRS and CDR2 is YFSETQ. The CDR3 spans 16 residues. Using reference TRBV5-1 and TRBJ2-7 for the parts outside the CDR3, the full variable domain is KAGVTQTPRYLIKTRGQQVTLSCSPISGHRSVSWYQQTPGQGLQFLFEYFSETQRNKGNFPGRFSGRQFSNSRSEMNVSTLELGDSALYLCASSLGTSGPSYEQYFGPGTRLTVT.

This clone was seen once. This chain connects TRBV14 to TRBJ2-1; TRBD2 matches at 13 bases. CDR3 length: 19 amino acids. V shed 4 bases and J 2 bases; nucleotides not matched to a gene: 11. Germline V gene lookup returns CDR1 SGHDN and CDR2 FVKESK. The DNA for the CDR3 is TGTGCCAGCAGCCCCTCACTAGCGGGAGGGCCCCATGCCTACAATGAGCAGTTCTTC. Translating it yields CASSPSLAGGPHAYNEQFF.

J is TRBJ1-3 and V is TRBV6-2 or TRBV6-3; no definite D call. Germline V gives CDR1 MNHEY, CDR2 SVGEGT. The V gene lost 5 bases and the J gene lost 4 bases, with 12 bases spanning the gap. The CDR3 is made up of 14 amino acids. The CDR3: CASSNWRKGNTIYF. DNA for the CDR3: TGTGCCAGCAGTAACTGGAGGAAAGGAAACACCATATATTTT.

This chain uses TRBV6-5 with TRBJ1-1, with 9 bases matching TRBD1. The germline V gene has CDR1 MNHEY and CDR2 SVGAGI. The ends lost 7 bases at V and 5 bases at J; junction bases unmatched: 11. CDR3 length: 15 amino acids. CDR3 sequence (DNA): TGTGCCAGCAAGCGTACCGGGACAGGGATTACTGAAGCTTTCTTT. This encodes CASKRTGTGITEAFF.

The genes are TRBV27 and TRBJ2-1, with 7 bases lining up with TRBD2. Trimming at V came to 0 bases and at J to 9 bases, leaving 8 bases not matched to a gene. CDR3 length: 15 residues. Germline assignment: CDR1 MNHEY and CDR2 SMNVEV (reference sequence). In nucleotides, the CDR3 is TGTGCCAGCAGTTTATCTGGCGGGAGTCGTGGTGAGCAGTTCTTC. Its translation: CASSLSGGSRGEQFF.

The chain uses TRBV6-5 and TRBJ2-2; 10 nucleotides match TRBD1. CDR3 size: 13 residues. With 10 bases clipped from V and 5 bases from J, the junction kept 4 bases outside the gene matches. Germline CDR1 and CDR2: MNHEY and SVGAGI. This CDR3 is CATKDRGTGELFF. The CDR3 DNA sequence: TGTGCCACCAAGGACAGGGGGACCGGGGAGCTGTTTTTT.